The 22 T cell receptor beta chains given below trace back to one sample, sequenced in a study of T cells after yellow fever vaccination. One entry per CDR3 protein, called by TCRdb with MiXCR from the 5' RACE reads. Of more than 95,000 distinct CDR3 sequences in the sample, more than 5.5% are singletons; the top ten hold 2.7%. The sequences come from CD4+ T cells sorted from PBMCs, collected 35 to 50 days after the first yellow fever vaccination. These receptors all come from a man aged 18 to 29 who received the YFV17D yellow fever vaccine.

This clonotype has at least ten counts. The CDR3 protein is CSAPSGGNNEKLFF. Here the CDR3 DNA reads TGCAGTGCCCCTTCGGGAGGGAATAATGAAAAACTGTTTTTT. The J gene is TRBJ1-4, the V gene TRBV20-1; no firm D call. Looked up from germline, CDR1 is DFQATT and CDR2 is SNEGSKA (reference sequence). This CDR3 region has 14 residues. V lost 6 bases and J 4 bases, leaving 15 bases between the germline ends.

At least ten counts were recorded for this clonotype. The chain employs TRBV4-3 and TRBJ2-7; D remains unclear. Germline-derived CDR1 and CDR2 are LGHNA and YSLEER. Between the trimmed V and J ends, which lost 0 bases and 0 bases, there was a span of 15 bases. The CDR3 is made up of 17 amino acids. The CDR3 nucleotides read TGCGCCAGCAGCCAAGAAAGTGTTGTCCTAAACTCCTACGAGCAGTACGTC. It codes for CASSQESVVLNSYEQYV.

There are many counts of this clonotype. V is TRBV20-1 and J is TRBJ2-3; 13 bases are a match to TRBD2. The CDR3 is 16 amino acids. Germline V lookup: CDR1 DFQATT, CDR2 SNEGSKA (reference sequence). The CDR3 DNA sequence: TGCAGACCCGGACTAGCGGGGGTATCACCAACAGATACGCAGTATTTT. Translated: CRPGLAGVSPTDTQYF.

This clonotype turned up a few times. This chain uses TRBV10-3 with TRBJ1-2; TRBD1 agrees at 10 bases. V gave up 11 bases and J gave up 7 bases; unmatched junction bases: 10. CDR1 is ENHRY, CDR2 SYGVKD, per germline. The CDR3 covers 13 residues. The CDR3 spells CASRQGAGGGYTF. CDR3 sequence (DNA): TGTGCCTCCAGACAGGGGGCTGGGGGTGGCTACACCTTC.

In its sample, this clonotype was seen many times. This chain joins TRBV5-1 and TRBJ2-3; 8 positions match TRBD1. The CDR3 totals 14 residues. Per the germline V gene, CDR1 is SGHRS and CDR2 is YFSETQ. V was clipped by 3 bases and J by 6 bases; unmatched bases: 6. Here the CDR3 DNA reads TGCGCCAGCAGCTACCAGGGGGCGCTTGATACGCAGTATTTT. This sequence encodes CASSYQGALDTQYF.

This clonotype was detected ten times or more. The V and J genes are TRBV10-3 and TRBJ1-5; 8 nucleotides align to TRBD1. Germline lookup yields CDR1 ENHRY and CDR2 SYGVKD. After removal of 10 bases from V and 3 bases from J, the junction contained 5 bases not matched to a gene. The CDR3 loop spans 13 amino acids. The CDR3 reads CASQGAPNQPQHF. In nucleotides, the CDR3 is TGTGCCAGTCAGGGGGCCCCCAATCAGCCCCAGCATTTT.

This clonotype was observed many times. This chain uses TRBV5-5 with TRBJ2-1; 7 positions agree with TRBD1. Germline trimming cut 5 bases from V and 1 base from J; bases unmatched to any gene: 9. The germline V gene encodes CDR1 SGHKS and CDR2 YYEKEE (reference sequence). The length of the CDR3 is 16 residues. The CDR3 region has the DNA TGTGCCAGCAGAAGAACAGGGGTTGGGTCCTACAATGAGCAGTTCTTC. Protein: CASRRTGVGSYNEQFF. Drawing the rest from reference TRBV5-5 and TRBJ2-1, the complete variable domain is DAGVTQSPTHLIKTRGQQVTLRCSPISGHKSVSWYQQVLGQGPQFIFQYYEKEERGRGNFPDRFSARQFPNYSSELNVNALLLGDSALYLCASRRTGVGSYNEQFFGPGTRLTVL.

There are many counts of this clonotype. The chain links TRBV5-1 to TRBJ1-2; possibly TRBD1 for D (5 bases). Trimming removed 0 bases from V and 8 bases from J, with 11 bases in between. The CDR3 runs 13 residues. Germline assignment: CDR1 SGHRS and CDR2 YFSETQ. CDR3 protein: CASSLDTGWGYTF. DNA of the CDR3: TGCGCCAGCAGCTTGGACACAGGATGGGGCTACACCTTC.

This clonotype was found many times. In DNA, the CDR3 is TGTGCCAGCAGCCCGGTACAGGCGGTTAATGAAAAACTGTTTTTT. This translates into CASSPVQAVNEKLFF. The chain combines TRBV3-1 with TRBJ1-4; a weak D match, TRBD1 (5 bases). The CDR3 has 15 amino acids. Looked up from germline, CDR1 is LGHDT and CDR2 is YNNKEL (reference sequence). V was clipped by 4 bases and J by 4 bases, with 13 bases between them.

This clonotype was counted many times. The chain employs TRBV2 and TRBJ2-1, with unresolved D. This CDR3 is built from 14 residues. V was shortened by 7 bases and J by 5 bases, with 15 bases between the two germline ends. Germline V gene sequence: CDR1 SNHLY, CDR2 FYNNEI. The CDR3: CASMTSEIHNEQFF. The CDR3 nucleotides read TGTGCCAGCATGACTTCTGAGATCCACAATGAGCAGTTCTTC.

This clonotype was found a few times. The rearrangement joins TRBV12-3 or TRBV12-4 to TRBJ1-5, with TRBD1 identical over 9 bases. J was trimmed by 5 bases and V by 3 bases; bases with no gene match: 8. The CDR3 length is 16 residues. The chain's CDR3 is CASSLIGQGIYQPQHF. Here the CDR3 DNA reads TGTGCCAGCAGTTTGATTGGACAGGGGATATATCAGCCCCAGCATTTT.

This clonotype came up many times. The chain's CDR3 is CASSSHRGLSPLHF. CDR3 sequence (DNA): TGTGCCAGCAGTTCCCACAGGGGTCTCTCACCCCTCCACTTT. The V and J genes are TRBV6-2 or TRBV6-3 and TRBJ1-6; 7 nucleotides agree with TRBD1. The J segment lost 10 bases and the V segment lost 4 bases, leaving 7 bases of the junction unmatched. The length of the CDR3 is 14 residues. CDR1 MNHEY and CDR2 SVGEGT come from the germline V gene.

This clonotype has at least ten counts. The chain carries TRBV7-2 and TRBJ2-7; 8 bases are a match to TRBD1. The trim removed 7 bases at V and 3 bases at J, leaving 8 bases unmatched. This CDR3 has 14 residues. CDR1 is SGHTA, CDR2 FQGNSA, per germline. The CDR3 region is CASNLDRDGYEQYF. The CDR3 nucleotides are TGTGCCAGCAACCTGGACAGGGATGGCTACGAGCAGTACTTC.

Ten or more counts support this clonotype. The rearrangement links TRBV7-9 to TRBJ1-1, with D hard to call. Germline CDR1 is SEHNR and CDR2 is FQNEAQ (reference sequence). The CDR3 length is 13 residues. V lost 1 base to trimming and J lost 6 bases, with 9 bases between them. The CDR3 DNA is TGTGCCAGCAGCTTAGATGGAGGTGCTGAAGCTTTCTTT. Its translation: CASSLDGGAEAFF.

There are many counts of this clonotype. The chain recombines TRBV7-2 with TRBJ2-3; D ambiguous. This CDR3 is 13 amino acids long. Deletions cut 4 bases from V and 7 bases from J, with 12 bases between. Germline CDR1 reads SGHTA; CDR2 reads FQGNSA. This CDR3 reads CASSSQQRNTQYF. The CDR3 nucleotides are TGTGCCAGCAGCTCCCAACAGAGAAATACGCAGTATTTT.

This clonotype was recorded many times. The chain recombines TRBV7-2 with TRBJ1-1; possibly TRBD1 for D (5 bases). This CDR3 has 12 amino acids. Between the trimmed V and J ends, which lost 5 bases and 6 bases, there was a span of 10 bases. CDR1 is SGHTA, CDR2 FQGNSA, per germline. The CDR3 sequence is CASSRRQPEAFF. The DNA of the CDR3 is TGTGCCAGCAGCCGCCGACAGCCTGAAGCTTTCTTT. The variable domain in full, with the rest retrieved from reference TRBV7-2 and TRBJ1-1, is GAGVSQSPSNKVTEKGKDVELRCDPISGHTALYWYRQSLGQGLEFLIYFQGNSAPDKSGLPSDRFSAERTGGSVSTLTIQRTQQEDSAVYLCASSRRQPEAFFGQGTRLTVV.

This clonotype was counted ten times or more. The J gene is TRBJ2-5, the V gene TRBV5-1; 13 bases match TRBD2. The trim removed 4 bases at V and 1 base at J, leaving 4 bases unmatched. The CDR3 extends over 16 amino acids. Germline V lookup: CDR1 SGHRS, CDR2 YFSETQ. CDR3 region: CASSTGTSGVQETQYF. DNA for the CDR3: TGCGCCAGCAGCACAGGGACTAGCGGGGTCCAAGAGACCCAGTACTTC.

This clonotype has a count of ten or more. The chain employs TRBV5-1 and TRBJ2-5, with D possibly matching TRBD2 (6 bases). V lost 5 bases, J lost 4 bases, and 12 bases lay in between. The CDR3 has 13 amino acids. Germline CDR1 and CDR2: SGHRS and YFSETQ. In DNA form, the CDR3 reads TGCGCCAGCAGTCGCGGGGCGTTAGAGACCCAGTACTTC. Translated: CASSRGALETQYF.

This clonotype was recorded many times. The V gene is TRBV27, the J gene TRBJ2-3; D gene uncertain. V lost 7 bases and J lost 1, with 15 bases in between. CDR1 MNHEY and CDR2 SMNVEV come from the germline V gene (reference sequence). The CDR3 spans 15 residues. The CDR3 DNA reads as TGTGCCAGCACTCCCGTCTGGTCTGGCACAGATACGCAGTATTTT. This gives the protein CASTPVWSGTDTQYF.

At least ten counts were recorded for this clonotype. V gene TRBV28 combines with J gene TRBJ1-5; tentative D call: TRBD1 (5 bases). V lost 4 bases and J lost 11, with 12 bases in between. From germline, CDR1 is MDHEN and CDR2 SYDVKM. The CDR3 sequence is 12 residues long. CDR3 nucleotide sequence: TGTGCCAGCAGTTCCCCGACAGCAACCCAGCATTTT. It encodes CASSSPTATQHF.

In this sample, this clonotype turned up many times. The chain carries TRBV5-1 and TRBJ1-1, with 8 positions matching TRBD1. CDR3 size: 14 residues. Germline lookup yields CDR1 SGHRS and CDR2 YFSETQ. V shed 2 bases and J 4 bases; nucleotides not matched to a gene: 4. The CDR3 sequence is CASSFGQGSTEAFF. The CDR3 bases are TGCGCCAGCAGCTTCGGACAGGGTAGCACTGAAGCTTTCTTT.

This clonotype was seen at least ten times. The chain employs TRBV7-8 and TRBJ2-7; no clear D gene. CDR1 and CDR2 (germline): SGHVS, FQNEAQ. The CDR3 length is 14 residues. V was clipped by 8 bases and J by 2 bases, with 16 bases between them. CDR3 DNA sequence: TGTGCCAGCGGAAGAGACATTGCCCCCTACGAGCAGTACTTC. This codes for CASGRDIAPYEQYF.